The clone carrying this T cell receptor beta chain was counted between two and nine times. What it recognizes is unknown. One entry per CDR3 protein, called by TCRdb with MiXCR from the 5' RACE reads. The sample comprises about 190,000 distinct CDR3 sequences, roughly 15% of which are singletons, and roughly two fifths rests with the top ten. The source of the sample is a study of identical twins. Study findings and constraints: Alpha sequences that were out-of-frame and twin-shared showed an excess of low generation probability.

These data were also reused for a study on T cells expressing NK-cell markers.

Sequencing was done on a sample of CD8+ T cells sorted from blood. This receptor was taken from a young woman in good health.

The CDR3 sequence is CASSYPLSGYTF. The CDR3 nucleotides read TGTGCCAGCAGTTACCCTCTCTCTGGCTACACCTTC. The rearrangement uses TRBV6-6 and TRBJ1-2, with D unresolved. The germline V gene encodes CDR1 MNHNY and CDR2 SVGAGI (reference sequence). The CDR3 is 12 residues long. V gave up 2 bases and J gave up 7 bases, with 8 bases separating them.